What follows describes a single TCR beta chain. The target antigen is unknown. The sample is drawn from a study of blood T cells in healthy people across ages. The germline V and J ends were trimmed by 7 bases and 0 bases, with 13 bases remaining between them. This CDR3 region has 15 residues. Per the germline V gene, CDR1 is SEHNR and CDR2 is FQNEAQ (reference sequence). PCR was performed a second time for roughly 7 to 12 cycles using a sample-barcoded 5' primer and a J-beta primer mix. TCRdb itself ran the 5' RACE reads through MiXCR, one entry per CDR3 protein. The sample yields almost 550,000 distinct CDR3 sequences, 20% to 30% seen once. Study-wide results and limits: With unsorted PBMCs, a conclusive comparison of naive versus antigen-experienced cells was not possible.

The sample was also reused in another study, on T cells of mothers and their children. As that study records: Researchers found no T cell clones that were persistent and microchimeric.

The sequenced sample consisted of blood. This sequence was found in a boy between 5 and 17 years old in good health. The chain links TRBV7-9 to TRBJ2-1; D not resolved. The CDR3 loop is CASKQLGSSYNEQFF. For the CDR3, the DNA is TGTGCCAGCAAGCAACTGGGAAGCTCCTACAATGAGCAGTTCTTC.